This T cell receptor (beta chain) comes out of a study of blood T cell repertoires in COVID-19. The overall study: The analysed material was cDNA or gDNA that came from T cells, B-cell-depleted T cells, or PBMCs.

Looked up from germline, CDR1 is SGHRS and CDR2 is YFSETQ. The CDR3 consists of 16 residues. J gave up 3 bases and V 4 bases, and 9 bases lay outside the gene matches. Sequenced by immunoSEQ multiplex PCR; TCRdb stores in-frame clones only, minus some. The table has around 240,000 clones, roughly 82% seen once. The chain uses TRBV5-1 and TRBJ2-1, with 8 bases lining up with TRBD2. Sequencing was done on a sample of peripheral blood. The receptor was isolated from a woman aged 40 to 55 who had recovered from COVID-19. This chain's CDR3 is CASSPIAGLGYNEQFF. CDR3 nucleotides: TGCGCCAGCAGCCCTATTGCGGGACTAGGCTACAATGAGCAGTTCTTC.